This T cell receptor gamma chain came from a study of gamma-delta T cells after stem cell transplantation. Germline V lookup: CDR1 VENAVY, CDR2 YDSYNSRV. Trimming cost V 5 bases and J 3 bases; bases outside gene matches: 4. The CDR3 has 12 residues. TCRdb called clones from the RT-PCR reads again using CATT. The sample carries approximately 4,800 gamma-chain clones, roughly a fifth recorded once. This receptor was obtained from a human donor. It is not recorded whose cells these are; they may come from a transplant donor. This chain joins TRGV8 and TRGJ1 or TRGJ2. Sequences were obtained from gamma-delta T cells. CDR3 DNA sequence: TGTGCCACCTGGGTCCCTTATTATAAGAAACTCTTT. Protein product: CATWVPYYKKLF.